This T cell receptor beta chain emerged from a study of blood T cell repertoires in COVID-19. Trimming took off 4 bases at V and 1 base at J, with 9 bases between the two ends. Germline CDR1 KGHDR, CDR2 SFDVKD. There are 15 residues in the CDR3. Data came from immunoSEQ multiplex PCR; TCRdb stores just in-frame clones and leaves some out. The sample has about 500,000 clones, roughly 89% seen once. Sequenced: peripheral blood. The chain has TRBV24-1 and TRBJ2-2; D call uncertain. The clonotype originates from a man between 18 and 35 years old with COVID-19, enrolled during active disease. DNA for the CDR3: TGTGCCACCAGTGAGGGCATGGGGAACACCGGGGAGCTGTTTTTT. This encodes CATSEGMGNTGELFF.